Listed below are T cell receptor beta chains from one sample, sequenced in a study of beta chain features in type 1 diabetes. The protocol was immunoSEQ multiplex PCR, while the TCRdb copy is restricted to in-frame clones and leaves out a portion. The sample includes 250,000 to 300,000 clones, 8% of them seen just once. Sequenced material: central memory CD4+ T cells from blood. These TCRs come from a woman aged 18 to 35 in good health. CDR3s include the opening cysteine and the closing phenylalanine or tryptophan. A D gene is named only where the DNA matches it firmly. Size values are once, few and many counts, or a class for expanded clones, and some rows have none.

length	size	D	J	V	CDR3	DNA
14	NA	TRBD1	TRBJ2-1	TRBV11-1	CASSSTTGAVEQFF	TGTGCCAGCAGCTCCACGACAGGGGCGGTTGAGCAGTTCTTC
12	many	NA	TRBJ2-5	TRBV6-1	CASSAGFDTQYF	TGTGCCAGCAGTGCGGGGTTCGACACCCAGTACTTC
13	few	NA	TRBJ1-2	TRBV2	CASRINQGYGYTF	TGTGCCAGCAGAATAAACCAGGGCTATGGCTACACCTTC
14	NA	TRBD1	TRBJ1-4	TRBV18	CASSRQGPNEKLFF	TGTGCCAGCTCAAGACAGGGCCCTAATGAAAAACTGTTTTTT
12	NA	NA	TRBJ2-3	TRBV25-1	CASKTTTDTQYF	TGTGCCAGCAAGACTACCACAGATACGCAGTATTTT
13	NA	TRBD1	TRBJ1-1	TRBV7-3	CASSRGQGLQAFF	TGTGCCAGCAGCCGGGGACAGGGACTGCAAGCTTTCTTT
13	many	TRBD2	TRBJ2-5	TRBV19	CASGGAYQETQYF	TGTGCCAGCGGGGGGGCCTACCAAGAGACCCAGTACTTC
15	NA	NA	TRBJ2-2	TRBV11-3	CASSLDGGVTGELFF	TGTGCCAGCAGCTTAGACGGAGGGGTTACCGGGGAGCTGTTTTTT
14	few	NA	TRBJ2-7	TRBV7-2	CASSSLKTGYEQYF	TGTGCCAGCAGCTCCCTAAAGACTGGTTACGAGCAGTACTTC
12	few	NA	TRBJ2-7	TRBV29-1	CSALVVGYEQYF	TGCAGCGCCCTGGTCGTAGGCTACGAGCAGTACTTC
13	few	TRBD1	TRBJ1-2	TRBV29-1	CSGGTGGPEGYTF	TGCAGCGGGGGAACAGGGGGCCCTGAAGGCTACACCTTC
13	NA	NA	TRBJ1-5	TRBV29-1	CSVVSRVGQPQHF	TGCAGCGTTGTATCCAGGGTTGGGCAGCCCCAGCATTTT
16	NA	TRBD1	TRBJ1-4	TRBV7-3	CASSLSDRGSNEKLFF	TGTGCCAGCAGCTTATCGGACAGGGGCTCAAATGAAAAACTGTTTTTT
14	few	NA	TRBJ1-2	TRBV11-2	CASRPHPANYGYTF	TGTGCCAGCCGACCACACCCAGCCAACTATGGCTACACCTTC
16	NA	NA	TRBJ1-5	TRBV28	CASSPGGIGLNQPQHF	TGTGCCAGCAGCCCTGGGGGGATCGGGCTAAATCAGCCCCAGCATTTT
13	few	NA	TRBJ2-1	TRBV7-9	CASSLVPLDEQFF	TGTGCCAGCAGCTTAGTCCCGTTGGATGAGCAGTTCTTC
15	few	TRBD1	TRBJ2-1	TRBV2	CASSPTGGSYNEQFF	TGTGCCAGCAGTCCGACAGGGGGGAGTTACAATGAGCAGTTCTTC
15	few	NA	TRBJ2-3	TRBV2	CASSGFVRNTDTQYF	TGTGCCAGCAGTGGTTTCGTCAGAAACACAGATACGCAGTATTTT
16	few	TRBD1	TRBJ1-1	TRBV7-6	CASSFPGTGQQTEAFF	TGTGCCAGCAGCTTTCCCGGGACAGGACAGCAAACTGAAGCTTTCTTT
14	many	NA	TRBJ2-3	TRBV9	CASSVVATKDTQYF	TGTGCCAGCAGCGTAGTTGCTACCAAAGATACGCAGTATTTT
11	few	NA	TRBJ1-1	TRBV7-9	CASSFGVLAFF	TGTGCCAGCAGCTTCGGGGTGTTGGCTTTCTTT
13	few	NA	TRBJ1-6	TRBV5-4	CASSLQQKEPLHF	TGTGCCAGCAGCTTACAACAGAAGGAACCCCTCCACTTT